This TCR beta chain emerged from a study of beta chain features in type 1 diabetes. The germline V gene encodes CDR1 SGHRS and CDR2 YFSETQ. This CDR3 contains 14 residues. Trimming took 4 bases from V and 0 from J, leaving 10 bases between them. Sequencing targeted expressed TCRB transcripts, as all isolated RNA had been reverse transcribed. TCRdb's copy holds only in-frame clones and misses some; the assay was immunoSEQ multiplex PCR. The sample lists 250,000 to 350,000 clones, 12% to 15% occurring once. The material sequenced was central memory CD4+ T cells from blood. V usage is TRBV5-1 and J usage is TRBJ1-2; unclear D gene. This clonotype was sampled from a man aged 25 to 45 in good health. The CDR3 sequence is CASSANSANYGYTF. The CDR3 coding sequence is TGCGCCAGCAGCGCAAACTCAGCTAACTATGGCTACACCTTC.